These 31 T cell receptor beta chains originate from one sample sequenced in a study of human T cells and chemical hapten exposure. As for time point: patch test 1, 2 weeks after DPC sensitization. The treatment here: therapeutic diphenylcyclopropenone sensitization with weekly scalp DPC. TCRdb reprocessed the RACE reads with MiXCR, giving one entry per CDR3 protein. The sample consists of around 380,000 distinct CDR3 sequences, nearly 5% of them appearing once. The starting material was whole blood, obtained in connection with sensitization to the hapten diphenylcyclopropenone (DPC). Receptor source: a woman aged 50 to 60 with alopecia areata. Some clones in this sample may be carry-over from other donors' samples.

This clonotype was observed at least ten times. J is TRBJ1-5 and V is TRBV5-1, with 7 positions matching TRBD1. Germline values: CDR1 SGHRS, CDR2 YFSETQ. This CDR3 contains 14 residues. J was trimmed by 6 bases and V by 0 bases; bases with no gene match: 3. This CDR3 is CASSLEGGGQPQHF. As DNA, the CDR3 is TGCGCCAGCAGCTTGGAAGGGGGCGGTCAGCCCCAGCATTTT. The full variable domain, its missing parts supplied by reference TRBV5-1 and TRBJ1-5, is KAGVTQTPRYLIKTRGQQVTLSCSPISGHRSVSWYQQTPGQGLQFLFEYFSETQRNKGNFPGRFSGRQFSNSRSEMNVSTLELGDSALYLCASSLEGGGQPQHFGDGTRLSIL.

This clonotype came up a few times. CDR3 amino acids: CASSSKREWPGLWDEQFF. Written as DNA, the CDR3 is TGTGCCAGTAGTAGCAAGCGGGAGTGGCCGGGACTTTGGGATGAGCAGTTCTTC. The chain recombines TRBV19 with TRBJ2-1; TRBD2 aligns across 8 bases. CDR3 length equals 18 residues. Germline V CDR1 and CDR2: LNHDA, SQIVND (reference sequence). Losses at the gene ends were 4 bases for V and 8 bases for J; bases not matched to a gene: 19. Based on the CDR3 plus reference TRBV19 and TRBJ2-1, the full variable domain is DGGITQSPKYLFRKEGQNVTLSCEQNLNHDAMYWYRQDPGQGLRLIYYSQIVNDFQKGDIAEGYSVSREKKESFPLTVTSAQKNPTAFYLCASSSKREWPGLWDEQFFGPGTRLTVL.

This clonotype was seen many times. V is TRBV6-6 and J is TRBJ1-1; unclear D gene. Germline V lookup: CDR1 MNHNY, CDR2 SVGAGI (reference sequence). Trimming shortened V by 8 bases and J by 0 bases, and 13 bases separated the two germline ends. CDR3 length: 14 amino acids. CDR3 nucleotide sequence: TGTGCCAGCTATAGTCCGGGGATGAACACTGAAGCTTTCTTT. Translated, it gives CASYSPGMNTEAFF.

This clonotype showed up many times. This sequence joins TRBV20-1 and TRBJ2-3; TRBD1 agrees at 10 bases. The length of the CDR3 is 12 residues. J lost 4 bases, V lost 7 bases, and 2 bases had no gene match. Germline V CDR1 and CDR2: DFQATT, SNEGSKA (reference sequence). The CDR3 protein is CSVGQGADTQYF. CDR3 nucleotides: TGCAGTGTTGGACAGGGGGCAGATACGCAGTATTTT.

The table lists this clonotype with many counts. The chain carries TRBV6-2 or TRBV6-3 and TRBJ2-1; D remains unclear. V was clipped by 8 bases and J by 5 bases, with 4 bases between them. CDR1 is MNHEY and CDR2 is SVGEGT in the germline V gene. This CDR3 is built from 10 residues. CDR3 sequence: CASGDNEQFF. In DNA, the CDR3 is TGTGCCAGCGGTGACAATGAGCAGTTCTTC.

The rearrangement uses TRBV28 and TRBJ1-2; TRBD1 matches 9 bases. Germline V CDR1 and CDR2: MDHEN, SYDVKM. With V trimmed by 2 bases and J by 9 bases, 7 bases remained unmatched. This CDR3 is built from 14 residues. In DNA form, the CDR3 reads TGTGCCAGCAGTTTAGTGGGACAGGGCTACCGCTACACCTTC. Its translation: CASSLVGQGYRYTF.

This chain links TRBV9 with TRBJ1-4; unclear D gene. Per the germline V gene, CDR1 is SGDLS and CDR2 is YYNGEE. V lost 3 bases, J lost 5 bases, and 14 bases lay in between. The CDR3 extends over 15 amino acids. The CDR3 loop reads CASSDSTAPNEKLFF. The DNA for the CDR3 is TGTGCCAGCAGCGACTCAACAGCTCCCAATGAAAAACTGTTTTTT.

The chain couples TRBV18 to TRBJ2-1; 11 nucleotides match TRBD2. V shed 4 bases and J 3 bases; nucleotides not matched to a gene: 5. Germline V gene data show CDR1 as KGHSH and CDR2 as LQKENI. CDR3 length equals 16 residues. The CDR3 loop reads CASSRKTSGIYNEQFF. The CDR3 DNA is TGTGCCAGCTCACGCAAGACTAGCGGGATCTACAATGAGCAGTTCTTC.

The rearrangement uses TRBV12-3 or TRBV12-4 and TRBJ2-5; 8 nucleotides line up with TRBD2. The CDR3 is 15 amino acids. Losses at the gene ends were 6 bases for V and 2 bases for J; bases not matched to a gene: 8. CDR3 nucleotide sequence: TGTGCCAGCAGGGCACTAGCGGCCTTGCAAGAGACCCAGTACTTC. Its protein product is CASRALAALQETQYF.

This clonotype was detected many times. J is TRBJ2-7 and V is TRBV3-1; TRBD2 is a possible D gene (6 bases). V lost 3 bases and J 3 bases, leaving 12 bases between the germline ends. Germline V lookup: CDR1 LGHDT, CDR2 YNNKEL (reference sequence). The CDR3 contains 14 residues. The CDR3 protein is CASSQPGLYYEQYF. The DNA for the CDR3 is TGTGCCAGCAGCCAGCCAGGACTATACTACGAGCAGTACTTC.

This chain uses TRBV12-3 or TRBV12-4 with TRBJ2-6; D not resolved. This CDR3 is built from 15 residues. Trimming took off 3 bases at V and 0 bases at J, with 6 bases between the two ends. The CDR3 loop is CASSFWSSGANVLTF. The CDR3 DNA reads TGTGCCAGCAGTTTTTGGAGCTCTGGGGCCAACGTCCTGACTTTC.

V gene TRBV7-2 combines with J gene TRBJ2-3; 8 bases align to TRBD2. The CDR3 extends over 17 amino acids. Germline-derived CDR1 and CDR2 are SGHTA and FQGNSA. V was clipped by 1 base and J by 2 bases; unmatched bases: 8. CDR3 sequence reads: CASSLGVSGASTDTQYF. DNA for the CDR3: TGTGCCAGCAGCTTAGGAGTTAGCGGGGCCTCCACAGATACGCAGTATTTT.

This clonotype came up many times. The chain has TRBV20-1 and TRBJ1-1; no definite D call. CDR1 is DFQATT and CDR2 is SNEGSKA in the germline V gene (reference sequence). CDR3 length: 14 residues. The ends were cut back, 3 bases at V and 4 bases at J, with 15 bases in the middle. CDR3 protein: CSARSGGVSTEAFF. The CDR3 region has the DNA TGCAGTGCTAGGTCGGGAGGAGTTAGCACTGAAGCTTTCTTT.

This sequence joins TRBV20-1 and TRBJ1-1, with a weak D call TRBD1 (6 bases). The germline V and J ends were trimmed by 6 bases and 6 bases, with 14 bases remaining between them. The length of the CDR3 is 12 residues. The germline CDR1 and CDR2 sequences are DFQATT and SNEGSKA (reference sequence). The CDR3 region has the DNA TGCAGTGCATCGGGGGGCTCTGCTGAAGCTTTCTTT. Its translation is CSASGGSAEAFF.

This clonotype was observed at least ten times. The chain recombines TRBV7-2 with TRBJ2-3; D gene ambiguous. Germline lookup yields CDR1 SGHTA and CDR2 FQGNSA. V lost 5 bases and J lost 2, with 14 bases in between. The CDR3 spans 15 residues. The DNA of the CDR3 is TGTGCCAGCAGCCCCTCACTGGGGTCCACAGATACGCAGTATTTT. It codes for CASSPSLGSTDTQYF.

At least ten counts were recorded for this clonotype. The chain employs TRBV10-3 and TRBJ2-1; D ambiguous. The ends were cut back, 5 bases at V and 0 bases at J, with 14 bases in the middle. CDR3 length equals 16 residues. CDR1 and CDR2 from the germline V gene are ENHRY and SYGVKD. The CDR3 sequence is CAISNPDLSSYNEQFF. CDR3 in DNA: TGTGCCATCAGTAACCCGGACCTTAGCTCCTACAATGAGCAGTTCTTC.

This clonotype was counted at least ten times. The chain couples TRBV20-1 to TRBJ1-1; D is ambiguous. This CDR3 contains 12 residues. Germline V CDR1 and CDR2: DFQATT, SNEGSKA (reference sequence). The V gene lost 1 base and the J gene lost 5 bases, with 8 bases spanning the gap. CDR3 protein: CSARATETEAFF. CDR3 DNA: TGCAGTGCTAGAGCTACAGAGACTGAAGCTTTCTTT.

The rearrangement links TRBV20-1 to TRBJ2-2; tentatively, D is TRBD1 (6 bases). CDR3 size: 12 residues. Germline CDR1 reads DFQATT; CDR2 reads SNEGSKA (reference sequence). The CDR3 protein is CNEDSQVGELFF. CDR3 nucleotides: TGCAATGAGGACAGTCAGGTCGGGGAGCTGTTTTTT.

The chain joins TRBV7-2 to TRBJ1-2, with 7 bases fitting TRBD1. The junction had 12 bases not matched to a gene; V was cut back by 1 base and J by 4 bases. CDR1 is SGHTA and CDR2 is FQGNSA in the germline V gene. The CDR3 runs 17 residues. CDR3 sequence (DNA): TGTGCCAGCAGCTTAGTTCCGGCAGGGGGGGAAAGCTATGGCTACACCTTC. Translating gives CASSLVPAGGESYGYTF.

This clonotype was counted at least ten times. This chain uses TRBV20-1 with TRBJ2-3, with TRBD2 identical over 10 bases. Looked up from germline, CDR1 is DFQATT and CDR2 is SNEGSKA (reference sequence). V lost 2 bases, J lost 0 bases, and 2 bases stayed unmatched. The CDR3 contains 15 residues. CDR3 protein: CSARRAGGSTDTQYF. In DNA form, the CDR3 reads TGCAGTGCTAGAAGAGCGGGGGGGAGCACAGATACGCAGTATTTT.

This clonotype was counted many times. The chain uses TRBV11-2 and TRBJ2-7; no reliable D call. Trimming shortened V by 5 bases and J by 2 bases, and 10 bases separated the two germline ends. The CDR3 totals 13 residues. Germline CDR1 reads SGHAT; CDR2 reads FQNNGV. For the CDR3, the DNA is TGTGCCAGCAGCCAGACAAGTACCTACGAGCAGTACTTC. Translated, it gives CASSQTSTYEQYF.

This clonotype was observed at least ten times. V is TRBV3-1 and J is TRBJ1-2, with D possibly matching TRBD1 (5 bases). CDR1 LGHDT and CDR2 YNNKEL come from the germline V gene (reference sequence). Trimming left V 0 bases short and J 5 bases short, with 13 bases between. There are 15 residues in the CDR3. The CDR3 DNA sequence: TGTGCCAGCAGCCAAGATATGGCAGGGATGTATGGCTACACCTTC. Its protein product is CASSQDMAGMYGYTF.

Many counts were recorded for this clonotype. The chain joins TRBV6-5 to TRBJ1-1, with D unclear. Trimming took 4 bases from V and 2 from J, leaving 8 bases between them. Looked up from germline, CDR1 is MNHEY and CDR2 is SVGAGI. This CDR3 spans 13 amino acids. The CDR3 DNA reads TGTGCCAGCAGTTCCCCACAAAACACTGAAGCTTTCTTT. This codes for CASSSPQNTEAFF.

In this sample, this clonotype turned up a few times. The chain employs TRBV6-5 and TRBJ1-4; 8 bases fit TRBD1. This CDR3 comprises 15 residues. Germline loops: CDR1 MNHEY, CDR2 SVGAGI. V was clipped by 7 bases and J by 0 bases; unmatched bases: 4. The CDR3 region has the DNA TGTGCCAGCAAGACAGGGGACGCAACTAATGAAAAACTGTTTTTT. Translating it yields CASKTGDATNEKLFF.

At least ten counts were recorded for this clonotype. The V and J genes are TRBV7-9 and TRBJ2-7; D gene unclear. The CDR3 contains 16 residues. V was trimmed by 4 bases and J by 6 bases, leaving 22 bases between them. CDR1 and CDR2 from the germline V gene are SEHNR and FQNEAQ (reference sequence). In DNA, the CDR3 is TGTGCCAGCAGCTATACCGGGCCAGGCCCCTTGGGCGAGCAGTACTTC. Translation: CASSYTGPGPLGEQYF.

This chain connects TRBV5-1 to TRBJ2-1; D may correspond to TRBD1 or TRBD2 (5 bases each). Germline V gene lookup returns CDR1 SGHRS and CDR2 YFSETQ. The V end was cut by 5 bases, the J end by 8 bases, with 17 bases between. The CDR3 contains 14 residues. DNA of the CDR3: TGCGCCAGCAGAGTGGGGGACCCGGTCCATGAGCAGTTCTTC. Its translation: CASRVGDPVHEQFF.

The table lists this clonotype with many counts. V gene TRBV6-5 combines with J gene TRBJ2-1; 8 bases map to TRBD1. The CDR3 sequence is 11 residues long. The germline V gene encodes CDR1 MNHEY and CDR2 SVGAGI. V was clipped by 8 bases and J by 15 bases; unmatched bases: 9. The CDR3 here is CASEDRGSLFF. CDR3 DNA sequence: TGTGCCAGCGAAGACAGGGGCTCGTTGTTCTTC.

A few counts support this clonotype. The chain couples TRBV4-3 to TRBJ1-4, with TRBD1 matching 9 bases. V lost 0 bases, J lost 5 bases, and 4 bases stayed unmatched. The CDR3 spans 16 residues. CDR1 is LGHNA and CDR2 is YSLEER in the germline V gene. CDR3 DNA: TGCGCCAGCAGCCAAGATCAGACAGGGGGAAATGAAAAACTGTTTTTT. Protein product: CASSQDQTGGNEKLFF.

This clonotype came up many times. The chain has TRBV29-1 and TRBJ2-7, with 7 bases identical to TRBD1. The germline gives CDR1 SQVTM, CDR2 ANQGSEA. Trimming cost V 7 bases and J 3 bases; bases outside gene matches: 9. This CDR3 has 13 amino acids. In nucleotides, the CDR3 is TGCAGCGCTGGGACAGAGTCGTTCTACGAGCAGTACTTC. Amino acids: CSAGTESFYEQYF.

V and J are TRBV5-6 and TRBJ2-7; weak D call: TRBD1 (6 bases). Germline V CDR1 and CDR2: SGHDT, YYEEEE. Trimming cost V 3 bases and J 0 bases, with 13 bases left between them. This CDR3 has 15 residues. The chain's CDR3 is CASSSRTALSYEQYF. The CDR3 coding sequence is TGTGCCAGCAGCTCGAGGACAGCCCTCTCCTACGAGCAGTACTTC.

The chain uses TRBV7-9 and TRBJ1-4; 12 nucleotides align to TRBD1. The CDR3 is 16 residues long. Germline lookup yields CDR1 SEHNR and CDR2 FQNEAQ (reference sequence). V was pared by 3 bases and J by 6 bases, with 5 bases of the junction left unmatched. The CDR3 loop reads CASSFGTGGRDEKLFF. As DNA, the CDR3 is TGTGCCAGCAGCTTCGGGACAGGGGGCCGGGATGAAAAACTGTTTTTT.